These 21 T cell receptor beta chains were all obtained from the same sample, sequenced in a study of cytomegalovirus exposure and HLA in healthy donors (dated by TCRdb to 2015 to 2018). Receptors were amplified or captured by the immunoSEQ multiplex PCR assay. For the multiplex PCR, a mixture combining 60 forward primers for TCR Vbeta segments and 13 reverse primers for TCR Jbeta segments was used. TCRdb took this table from immuneACCESS and kept in-frame rearrangements with V and J called. Such tables lack part of the clones; where checked against another copy, unresolved V genes explain under half of the gap, and the rest is unexplained. Within this sample are over 90,000 clones, with 79% of them counted one time only. The ten largest clonotypes hold 4% of the sample. Sequenced sample: PBMCs. The receptor source for this set is a man between 45 and 60 years old in good health and CMV-seropositive.

The chain joins TRBV6-5 to TRBJ1-1, with TRBD1 as a possible D gene (5 bases). The CDR3 is made up of 15 amino acids. V was shortened by 8 bases and J by 4 bases, with 20 bases between the two germline ends. CDR1 and CDR2 (germline): MNHEY, SVGAGI. CDR3: CASVPVPGLATEAFF. CDR3 bases: TGTGCCAGCGTGCCGGTCCCAGGGCTCGCCACTGAAGCTTTCTTT.

This clone was recorded once. This chain joins TRBV7-9 and TRBJ1-2; 7 bases line up with TRBD1. There are 13 residues in the CDR3. The junction had 6 bases not matched to a gene; V was cut back by 6 bases and J by 5 bases. The germline CDR1 and CDR2 sequences are SEHNR and FQNEAQ (reference sequence). The DNA of the CDR3 is TGTGCCAGCAGGAGTACAGGGGTTTATGGCTACACCTTC. Protein product: CASRSTGVYGYTF. Full variable domain (remainder filled in from reference TRBV7-9 and TRBJ1-2): DTGVSQNPRHKITKRGQNVTFRCDPISEHNRLYWYRQTLGQGPEFLTYFQNEAQLEKSRLLSDRFSAERPKGSFSTLEIQRTEQGDSAMYLCASRSTGVYGYTFGSGTRLTVV.

V usage is TRBV29-1 and J usage is TRBJ1-2; tentatively, D is TRBD1 (5 bases). The ends were cut back, 7 bases at V and 4 bases at J, with 13 bases in the middle. From germline, CDR1 is SQVTM and CDR2 ANQGSEA. The CDR3 runs 12 residues. This CDR3 is CSARGDLYGYTF. Here the CDR3 DNA reads TGCAGCGCCCGGGGGGATCTCTATGGCTACACCTTC.

J is TRBJ2-1 and V is TRBV19; D possibly corresponds to TRBD2 (6 bases). V was shortened by 7 bases and J by 10 bases, with 17 bases between the two germline ends. The CDR3 sequence is 13 residues long. Germline V CDR1 and CDR2: LNHDA, SQIVND (reference sequence). This CDR3 reads CASNPPGEREQFF. CDR3 in DNA: TGTGCCAGTAACCCCCCGGGGGAACGAGAGCAGTTCTTC.

This chain joins TRBV5-1 and TRBJ2-7, with D maybe TRBD1 (6 bases). The length of the CDR3 is 15 residues. Germline V gene data show CDR1 as SGHRS and CDR2 as YFSETQ. V was shortened by 3 bases and J by 7 bases, with 20 bases between the two germline ends. CDR3 in amino acids: CASSSTLGGGKEQYF. In nucleotides, the CDR3 is TGCGCCAGCAGCTCGACTTTAGGGGGTGGAAAGGAGCAGTACTTC.

The rearrangement joins TRBV6-1 to TRBJ1-5, with unresolved D. Germline assignment: CDR1 MNHNS and CDR2 SASEGT. V lost 7 bases and J lost 6, with 13 bases in between. The CDR3 extends over 13 amino acids. CDR3 in DNA: TGTGCCAGCACCTATACGGCGGGTCAGCCCCAGCATTTT. Amino acids: CASTYTAGQPQHF.

Notes on this clone: Other DNA sequences in this specimen translate into the identical CDR3. V gene TRBV9 combines with J gene TRBJ2-2; D perhaps matches TRBD2 (6 bases). The CDR3 consists of 16 residues. V was shortened by 0 bases and J by 4 bases, with 13 bases between the two germline ends. Germline values: CDR1 SGDLS, CDR2 YYNGEE. CDR3 DNA: TGTGCCAGCAGCGTAGGCGGTAGCGGAGTCACCGGGGAGCTGTTTTTT. Translation gives CASSVGGSGVTGELFF.

The chain recombines TRBV7-2 with TRBJ2-1; D is possibly TRBD2 (6 bases). This CDR3 is 12 amino acids long. V lost 6 bases, J lost 10 bases, and 13 bases lay in between. The germline V gene encodes CDR1 SGHTA and CDR2 FQGNSA. DNA for the CDR3: TGTGCCAGCAGTACCTTTGGGGGGGAGCAGTTCTTC. Translating gives CASSTFGGEQFF.

The rearrangement joins TRBV7-2 to TRBJ2-3; D may be TRBD2 (5 bases). The V and J ends lost 1 base and 3 bases respectively, with 8 bases between them. The CDR3 has 14 residues. Germline CDR1 SGHTA, CDR2 FQGNSA. The DNA for the CDR3 is TGTGCCAGCAGCTTAGATTCGGGGACAGATACGCAGTATTTT. Translation: CASSLDSGTDTQYF.

This chain links TRBV7-9 with TRBJ2-1; TRBD2 matches 8 bases. The CDR3 is 14 amino acids. V dropped 2 bases and J dropped 7; count of bases not matched to a gene: 4. Germline CDR1 SEHNR, CDR2 FQNEAQ (reference sequence). CDR3 sequence reads: CASSLTGRGNEQFF. The DNA for the CDR3 is TGTGCCAGCAGCTTAACCGGGAGGGGAAATGAGCAGTTCTTC. The entire variable domain, with the rest obtained from reference TRBV7-9 and TRBJ2-1, is as follows: DTGVSQNPRHKITKRGQNVTFRCDPISEHNRLYWYRQTLGQGPEFLTYFQNEAQLEKSRLLSDRFSAERPKGSFSTLEIQRTEQGDSAMYLCASSLTGRGNEQFFGPGTRLTVL.

The rearrangement links TRBV7-2 to TRBJ2-7, with 9 bases lining up with TRBD1. Germline-derived CDR1 and CDR2 are SGHTA and FQGNSA. The CDR3 has 14 amino acids. The J segment lost 7 bases and the V segment lost 5 bases, leaving 9 bases of the junction unmatched. The CDR3 loop reads CASSPGTGRQEQYF. The DNA for the CDR3 is TGTGCCAGCAGCCCAGGGACAGGGCGTCAAGAGCAGTACTTC.

The rearrangement uses TRBV7-6 and TRBJ2-1; TRBD1 is a possible D gene (5 bases). Per germline, CDR1 SGHVS and CDR2 FNYEAQ. The CDR3 runs 15 residues. V lost 5 bases, J lost 0 bases, and 11 bases lay in between. The CDR3 coding sequence is TGTGCCAGCAGCGCACAGGAGTCCTCCTACAATGAGCAGTTCTTC. As protein: CASSAQESSYNEQFF. Together with reference TRBV7-6 and TRBJ2-1, the CDR3 gives the full variable domain: GAGVSQSPRYKVTKRGQDVALRCDPISGHVSLYWYRQALGQGPEFLTYFNYEAQQDKSGLPNDRFSAERPEGSISTLTIQRTEQRDSAMYRCASSAQESSYNEQFFGPGTRLTVL.

The V gene is TRBV28, the J gene TRBJ1-5; D might be TRBD1 (5 bases). The length of the CDR3 is 14 residues. The V gene lost 4 bases and the J gene lost 5 bases, with 12 bases spanning the gap. Per germline, CDR1 MDHEN and CDR2 SYDVKM. CDR3 sequence reads: CASSSRQGDQPQHF. Written as DNA, the CDR3 is TGTGCCAGCAGTTCAAGACAAGGGGATCAGCCCCAGCATTTT.

The rearrangement uses TRBV2 and TRBJ1-5, with 8 positions matching TRBD1. Germline V gene data show CDR1 as SNHLY and CDR2 as FYNNEI. The CDR3 runs to 14 residues. The ends lost 6 bases at V and 7 bases at J; junction bases unmatched: 8. CDR3 DNA: TGTGCCAGCAGACCGGACAGGGACGGCCAGCCCCAGCATTTT. Amino acids: CASRPDRDGQPQHF. Full variable domain (outside the CDR3, taken from reference TRBV2 and TRBJ1-5): EPEVTQTPSHQVTQMGQEVILRCVPISNHLYFYWYRQILGQKVEFLVSFYNNEISEKSEIFDDQFSVERPDGSNFTLKIRSTKLEDSAMYFCASRPDRDGQPQHFGDGTRLSIL.

The J gene is TRBJ2-3, the V gene TRBV5-1; the match to TRBD1 covers 10 bases. Unmatched junction bases numbered 6, after V lost 4 bases and J lost 4 bases. The CDR3 length is 15 residues. Germline-derived CDR1 and CDR2 are SGHRS and YFSETQ. CDR3: CASSHGQGGADTQYF. The CDR3 region has the DNA TGCGCCAGCAGCCACGGACAGGGGGGCGCAGATACGCAGTATTTT.

The gene calls are TRBV7-3 and TRBJ2-1; 9 nucleotides agree with TRBD2. Per the germline V gene, CDR1 is SGHTA and CDR2 is FQGTGA. CDR3 length: 15 residues. Trimming cost V 4 bases and J 0 bases; bases outside gene matches: 1. DNA for the CDR3: TGTGCCAGCAGCTCGGGACTAGCCTCCTACAATGAGCAGTTCTTC. This codes for CASSSGLASYNEQFF. Combining the CDR3 with reference TRBV7-3 and TRBJ2-1 gives the whole variable domain GAGVSQTPSNKVTEKGKYVELRCDPISGHTALYWYRQSLGQGPEFLIYFQGTGAADDSGLPNDRFFAVRPEGSVSTLKIQRTERGDSAVYLCASSSGLASYNEQFFGPGTRLTVL.

The genes are TRBV5-1 and TRBJ2-7, with TRBD2 as a possible D gene (6 bases). The CDR3 has 15 residues. CDR1 SGHRS and CDR2 YFSETQ come from the germline V gene. The V end was cut by 5 bases, the J end by 6 bases, with 21 bases between. CDR3 bases: TGCGCCAGCAGTCAAGAGGGTCTGGGGAGGAGCGAGCAGTACTTC. It encodes CASSQEGLGRSEQYF.

The genes are TRBV5-4 and TRBJ1-5; D is uncertain. Germline CDR1 is SGHNT and CDR2 is YYREEE (reference sequence). This CDR3 spans 12 amino acids. V was shortened by 2 bases and J by 7 bases, with 7 bases between the two germline ends. In DNA form, the CDR3 reads TGTGCCAGCAGCTTCCCCGGGCAGCCCCAGCATTTT. This sequence encodes CASSFPGQPQHF.

Points on this clone: An end of the junction does not agree with germline; a read error may underlie this. This rearrangement joins TRBV7-9 to TRBJ2-5; 15 bases line up with TRBD2. The germline gives CDR1 SEHNR, CDR2 FQNEAQ (reference sequence). The CDR3 runs 17 residues. The CDR3 bases are TGTTCCAGCAGCTTAGGGACTAGCGGGAGGCTTCAAGAGACCCAGTACTTC. It specifies CSSSLGTSGRLQETQYF.

The chain carries TRBV14 and TRBJ2-3, with 8 bases matching TRBD2. J lost 5 bases, V lost 5 bases, and 6 bases had no gene match. Germline-derived CDR1 and CDR2 are SGHDN and FVKESK. This CDR3 is built from 14 residues. The CDR3 DNA is TGTGCCAGCAGCTACGGACTAGCCGGAGATACGCAGTATTTT. Translating it yields CASSYGLAGDTQYF.

The CDR3, as DNA: TGTGCCAGCTCCGCACCATCCGGGACAGGGACTGAAGCTTTCTTT. Translation gives CASSAPSGTGTEAFF. This chain joins TRBV18 and TRBJ1-1; the match to TRBD1 covers 9 bases. From germline, CDR1 is KGHSH and CDR2 LQKENI. This CDR3 contains 15 residues. V was pared by 6 bases and J by 5 bases, with 10 bases of the junction left unmatched.